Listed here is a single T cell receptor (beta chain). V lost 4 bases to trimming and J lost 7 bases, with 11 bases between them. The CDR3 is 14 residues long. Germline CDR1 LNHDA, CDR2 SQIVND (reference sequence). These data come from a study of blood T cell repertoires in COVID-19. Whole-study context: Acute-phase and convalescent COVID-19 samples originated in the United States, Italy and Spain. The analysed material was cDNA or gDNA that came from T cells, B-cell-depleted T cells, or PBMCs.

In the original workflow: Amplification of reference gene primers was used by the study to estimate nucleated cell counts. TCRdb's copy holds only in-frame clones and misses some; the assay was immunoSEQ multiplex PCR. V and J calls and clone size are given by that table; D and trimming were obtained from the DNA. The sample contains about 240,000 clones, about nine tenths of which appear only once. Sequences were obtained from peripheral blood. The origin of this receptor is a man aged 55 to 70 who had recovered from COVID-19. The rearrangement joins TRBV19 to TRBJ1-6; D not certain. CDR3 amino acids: CASSNRERNSPLHF. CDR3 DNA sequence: TGTGCCAGTAGTAACCGGGAGCGCAATTCACCCCTCCACTTT.